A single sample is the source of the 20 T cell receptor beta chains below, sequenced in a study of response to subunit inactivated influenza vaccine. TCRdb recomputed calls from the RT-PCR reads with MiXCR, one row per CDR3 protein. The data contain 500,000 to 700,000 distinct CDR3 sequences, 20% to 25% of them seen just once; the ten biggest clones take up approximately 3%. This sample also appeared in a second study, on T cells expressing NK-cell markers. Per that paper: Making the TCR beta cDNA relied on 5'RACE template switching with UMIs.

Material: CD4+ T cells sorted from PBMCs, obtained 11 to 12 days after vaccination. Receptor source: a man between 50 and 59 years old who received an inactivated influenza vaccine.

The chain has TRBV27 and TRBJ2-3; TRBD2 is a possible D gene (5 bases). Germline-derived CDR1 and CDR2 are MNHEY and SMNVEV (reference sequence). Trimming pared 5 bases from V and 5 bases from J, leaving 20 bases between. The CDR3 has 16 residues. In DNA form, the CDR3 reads TGTGCCAGCAGTGATACTAGTCGGCCGCCTATAGATACGCAGTATTTT. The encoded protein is CASSDTSRPPIDTQYF.

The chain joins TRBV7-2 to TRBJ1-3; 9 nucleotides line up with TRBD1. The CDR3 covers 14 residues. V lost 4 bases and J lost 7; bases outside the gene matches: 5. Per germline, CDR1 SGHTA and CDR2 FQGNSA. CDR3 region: CASSSTGGVNTIYF. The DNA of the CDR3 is TGTGCCAGCAGCTCGACAGGGGGGGTGAACACCATATATTTT.

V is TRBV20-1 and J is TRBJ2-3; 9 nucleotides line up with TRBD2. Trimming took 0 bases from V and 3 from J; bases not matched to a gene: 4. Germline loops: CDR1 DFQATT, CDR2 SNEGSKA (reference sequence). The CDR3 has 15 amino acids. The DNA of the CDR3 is TGCAGTGCTAGAGATGGGCTAGCGGGAACAGATACGCAGTATTTT. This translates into CSARDGLAGTDTQYF.

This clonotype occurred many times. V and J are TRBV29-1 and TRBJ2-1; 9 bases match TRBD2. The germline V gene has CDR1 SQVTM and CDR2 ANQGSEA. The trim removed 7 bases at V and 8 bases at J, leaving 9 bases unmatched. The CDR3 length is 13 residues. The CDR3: CSAKGLAIDEQFF. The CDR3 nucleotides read TGCAGCGCTAAGGGACTAGCTATCGATGAGCAGTTCTTC.

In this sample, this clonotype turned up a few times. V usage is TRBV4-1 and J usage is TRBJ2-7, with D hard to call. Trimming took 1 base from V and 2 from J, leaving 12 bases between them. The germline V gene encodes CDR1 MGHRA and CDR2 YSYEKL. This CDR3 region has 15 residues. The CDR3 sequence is CASSQVLGSTYEQYF. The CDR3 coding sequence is TGCGCCAGCAGCCAAGTTCTGGGTAGCACCTACGAGCAGTACTTC.

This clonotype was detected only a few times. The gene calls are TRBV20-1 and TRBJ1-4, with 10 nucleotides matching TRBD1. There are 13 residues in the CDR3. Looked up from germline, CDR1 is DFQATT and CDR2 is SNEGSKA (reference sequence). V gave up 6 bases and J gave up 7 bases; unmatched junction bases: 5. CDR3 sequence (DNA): TGCAGTGCCGAGACAGGGGGCACTGAAAAACTGTTTTTT. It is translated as CSAETGGTEKLFF.

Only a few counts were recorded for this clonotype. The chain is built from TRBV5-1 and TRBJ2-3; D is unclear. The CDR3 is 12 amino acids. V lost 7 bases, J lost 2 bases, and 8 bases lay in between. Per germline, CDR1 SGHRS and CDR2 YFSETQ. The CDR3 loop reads CASGENTDTQYF. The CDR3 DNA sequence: TGCGCCAGCGGGGAAAACACAGATACGCAGTATTTT.

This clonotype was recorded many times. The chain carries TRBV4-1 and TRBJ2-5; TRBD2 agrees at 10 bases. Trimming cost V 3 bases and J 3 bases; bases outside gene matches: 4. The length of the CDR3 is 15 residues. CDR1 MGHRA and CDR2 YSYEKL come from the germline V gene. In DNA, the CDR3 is TGCGCCAGCAGCCAGACCGGGACTAGCGAAGAGACCCAGTACTTC. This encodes CASSQTGTSEETQYF.

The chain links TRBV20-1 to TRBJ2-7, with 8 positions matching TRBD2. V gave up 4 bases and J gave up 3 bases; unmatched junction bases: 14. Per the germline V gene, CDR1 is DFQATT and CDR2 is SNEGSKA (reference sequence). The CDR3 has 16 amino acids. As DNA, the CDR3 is TGCAGTGCTACCGCCACCATAGCGGGGCTTAACTACGAGCAGTACTTC. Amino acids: CSATATIAGLNYEQYF.

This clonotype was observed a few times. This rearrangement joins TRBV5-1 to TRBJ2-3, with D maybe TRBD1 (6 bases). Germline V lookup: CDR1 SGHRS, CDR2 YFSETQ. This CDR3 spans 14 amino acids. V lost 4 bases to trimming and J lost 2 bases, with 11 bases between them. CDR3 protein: CASSATGYTDTQYF. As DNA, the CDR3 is TGCGCCAGCAGCGCCACAGGGTACACAGATACGCAGTATTTT.

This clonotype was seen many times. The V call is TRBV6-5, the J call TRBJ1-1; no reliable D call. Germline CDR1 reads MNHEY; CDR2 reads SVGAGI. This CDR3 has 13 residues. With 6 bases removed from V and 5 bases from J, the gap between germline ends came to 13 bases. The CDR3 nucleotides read TGTGCCAGCAGCTTAGGACCTCGAACTGAAGCTTTCTTT. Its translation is CASSLGPRTEAFF.

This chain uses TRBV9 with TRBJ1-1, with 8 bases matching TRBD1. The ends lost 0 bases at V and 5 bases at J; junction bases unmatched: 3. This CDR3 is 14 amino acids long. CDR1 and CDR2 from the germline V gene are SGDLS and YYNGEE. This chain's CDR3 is CASSVGQGWTEAFF. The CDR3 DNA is TGTGCCAGCAGCGTAGGACAGGGGTGGACTGAAGCTTTCTTT.

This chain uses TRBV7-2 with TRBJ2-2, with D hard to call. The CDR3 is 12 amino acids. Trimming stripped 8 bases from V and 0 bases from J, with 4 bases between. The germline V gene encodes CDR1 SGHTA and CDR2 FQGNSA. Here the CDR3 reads CASQPNTGELFF. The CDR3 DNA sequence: TGTGCCAGCCAACCGAACACCGGGGAGCTGTTTTTT. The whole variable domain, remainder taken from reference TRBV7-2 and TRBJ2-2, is GAGVSQSPSNKVTEKGKDVELRCDPISGHTALYWYRQSLGQGLEFLIYFQGNSAPDKSGLPSDRFSAERTGGSVSTLTIQRTQQEDSAVYLCASQPNTGELFFGEGSRLTVL.

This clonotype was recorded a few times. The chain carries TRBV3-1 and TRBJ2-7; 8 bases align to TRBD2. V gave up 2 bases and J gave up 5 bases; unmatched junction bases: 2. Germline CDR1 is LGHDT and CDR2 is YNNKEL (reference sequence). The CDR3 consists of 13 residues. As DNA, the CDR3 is TGTGCCAGCAGCCAACCGGGGGGGCACGAGCAGTACTTC. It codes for CASSQPGGHEQYF.

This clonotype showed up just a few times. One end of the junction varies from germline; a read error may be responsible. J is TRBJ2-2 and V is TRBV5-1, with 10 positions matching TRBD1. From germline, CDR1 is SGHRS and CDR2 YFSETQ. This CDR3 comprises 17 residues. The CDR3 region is CASSYITGQGNAGELFF. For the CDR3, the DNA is TGCGCCAGCAGCTACATCACGGGACAGGGGAACGCCGGGGAGCTGTTTTTT.

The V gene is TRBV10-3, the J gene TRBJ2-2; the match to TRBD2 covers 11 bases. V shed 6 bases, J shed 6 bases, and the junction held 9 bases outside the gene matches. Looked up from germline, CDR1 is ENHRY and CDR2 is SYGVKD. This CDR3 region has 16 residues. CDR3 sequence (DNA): TGTGCCATCAGACCACTAGCGGGGGCTAGTTCCGGGGAGCTGTTTTTT. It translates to CAIRPLAGASSGELFF.

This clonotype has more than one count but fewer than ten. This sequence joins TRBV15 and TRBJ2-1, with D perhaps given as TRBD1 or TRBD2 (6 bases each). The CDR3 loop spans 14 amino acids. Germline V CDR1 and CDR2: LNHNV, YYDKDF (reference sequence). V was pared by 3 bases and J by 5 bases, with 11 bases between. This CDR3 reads CATSRGAGNNEQFF. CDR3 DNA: TGTGCCACCAGCAGGGGGGCGGGAAACAATGAGCAGTTCTTC.

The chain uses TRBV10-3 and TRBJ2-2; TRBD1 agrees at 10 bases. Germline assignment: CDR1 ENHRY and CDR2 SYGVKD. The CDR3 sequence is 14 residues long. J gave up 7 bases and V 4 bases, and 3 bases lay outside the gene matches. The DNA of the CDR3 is TGTGCCATCAGTGGACAGGGGGCTAGCGGGGAGCTGTTTTTT. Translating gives CAISGQGASGELFF.

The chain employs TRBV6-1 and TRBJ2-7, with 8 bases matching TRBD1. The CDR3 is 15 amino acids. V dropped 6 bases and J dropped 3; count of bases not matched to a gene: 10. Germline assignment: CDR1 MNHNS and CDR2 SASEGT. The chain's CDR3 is CASRPPGGFYYEQYF. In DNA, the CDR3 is TGTGCCAGCAGACCTCCAGGGGGCTTTTACTACGAGCAGTACTTC.

In nucleotides, the CDR3 is TGTGCCAGCAGCCTGGGACAGCTAACCACTGAAGCTTTCTTT. Translated, it gives CASSLGQLTTEAFF. V usage is TRBV7-9 and J usage is TRBJ1-1; TRBD1 agrees at 7 bases. V shed 5 bases, J shed 4 bases, and the junction held 7 bases outside the gene matches. The CDR3 length is 14 residues. Germline assignment: CDR1 SEHNR and CDR2 FQNEAQ (reference sequence).